The 29 T cell receptor beta chains reported below all come from one sample, sequenced in a study of CD8 T cells in Susac syndrome. RNA totalling about 0.5 to 1 ug underwent reverse transcription with random hexamers. TCRdb independently ran MiXCR on the immunoSEQ multiplex PCR reads; one entry per CDR3 protein. The table shows 100,000 to 150,000 distinct CDR3 sequences, with roughly 80% occurring only once. The sequencing input was CD8+ T cells from PBMCs. Source of these receptors: a human donor with multiple sclerosis.

The gene calls are TRBV28 and TRBJ2-7, with D possibly being TRBD1 (6 bases). Trimming pared 2 bases from V and 0 bases from J, leaving 8 bases between. Germline V gives CDR1 MDHEN, CDR2 SYDVKM. This CDR3 is 14 amino acids long. CDR3 region: CASSLQGGSYEQYF. The DNA of the CDR3 is TGTGCCAGCAGTTTACAAGGGGGCTCCTACGAGCAGTACTTC. The full variable domain, rest sourced from reference TRBV28 and TRBJ2-7, is DVKVTQSSRYLVKRTGEKVFLECVQDMDHENMFWYRQDPGLGLRLIYFSYDVKMKEKGDIPEGYSVSREKKERFSLILESASTNQTSMYLCASSLQGGSYEQYFGPGTRLTVT.

This rearrangement joins TRBV9 to TRBJ2-2; D may be TRBD1 (6 bases). The germline V and J ends were trimmed by 4 bases and 0 bases, with 19 bases remaining between them. The germline V gene encodes CDR1 SGDLS and CDR2 YYNGEE. The CDR3 spans 18 residues. This chain's CDR3 is CASSSRGQPHPNTGELFF. Here the CDR3 DNA reads TGTGCCAGCAGCTCCCGAGGACAGCCTCATCCGAACACCGGGGAGCTGTTTTTT.

This chain joins TRBV10-3 and TRBJ2-3; D is unclear. The CDR3 has 15 amino acids. V shed 2 bases and J shed 0 bases, with 9 bases lying between them. Germline-derived CDR1 and CDR2 are ENHRY and SYGVKD. This CDR3 reads CAISEAALSTDTQYF. The CDR3 bases are TGTGCCATCAGTGAGGCCGCTCTAAGCACAGATACGCAGTATTTT.

V is TRBV27 and J is TRBJ2-7; possibly TRBD1 for D (6 bases). The ends were cut back, 6 bases at V and 3 bases at J, with 15 bases in the middle. The CDR3 is 14 amino acids. Germline-derived CDR1 and CDR2 are MNHEY and SMNVEV (reference sequence). For the CDR3, the DNA is TGTGCCAGCAGACCCCAGGGGACAAACTACGAGCAGTACTTC. Its protein product is CASRPQGTNYEQYF.

The gene calls are TRBV11-1 and TRBJ2-1; 7 nucleotides align to TRBD1. Germline loops: CDR1 SGHAT, CDR2 FQDESV (reference sequence). The V gene end was trimmed by 1 base and the J gene end by 2 bases; junction bases not matched to a gene: 5. This CDR3 is 16 amino acids long. The CDR3 reads CASSLGGQYTYNEQFF. The CDR3 DNA follows: TGTGCCAGCAGCTTAGGGGGACAGTACACCTACAATGAGCAGTTCTTC.

V and J are TRBV7-9 and TRBJ2-1; D gene uncertain. This CDR3 has 11 amino acids. Trimming removed 1 base from V and 9 bases from J, with 4 bases in between. In germline, CDR1 is SEHNR, CDR2 FQNEAQ (reference sequence). DNA of the CDR3: TGTGCCAGCAGCTTAGTAACTGAGCAGTTCTTC. It is translated as CASSLVTEQFF.

The chain joins TRBV7-8 to TRBJ2-3; possible D gene TRBD2, 5 bases. The ends were cut back, 1 base at V and 7 bases at J, with 12 bases in the middle. CDR3 length: 14 amino acids. The germline CDR1 and CDR2 sequences are SGHVS and FQNEAQ. CDR3 protein: CASSLEVASYTQYF. In nucleotides, the CDR3 is TGTGCCAGCAGCTTAGAGGTAGCGAGCTATACGCAGTATTTT. Full variable domain (missing parts from reference TRBV7-8 and TRBJ2-3): GAGVSQSPRYKVAKRGQDVALRCDPISGHVSLFWYQQALGQGPEFLTYFQNEAQLDKSGLPSDRFFAERPEGSVSTLKIQRTQQEDSAVYLCASSLEVASYTQYFGPGTRLTVL.

This clonotype was seen a handful of times. The J gene is TRBJ2-5, the V gene TRBV2; D not certain. CDR1 and CDR2 from the germline V gene are SNHLY and FYNNEI. The CDR3 length is 13 residues. Trimming took 11 bases from V and 2 from J, leaving 15 bases between them. CDR3 in DNA: TGTGCCGTCGTAGCCCCCCCTCAAGAGACCCAGTACTTC. It specifies CAVVAPPQETQYF.

This chain uses TRBV4-1 with TRBJ2-1; D remains ambiguous. The CDR3 contains 16 residues. Trimming shortened V by 0 bases and J by 2 bases, and 11 bases separated the two germline ends. Germline CDR1 and CDR2: MGHRA and YSYEKL. The CDR3 nucleotides are TGCGCCAGCAGCCAAGATTGGTCTGCCGCCTACAATGAGCAGTTCTTC. Its translation is CASSQDWSAAYNEQFF.

This clonotype was counted once. The chain joins TRBV11-2 to TRBJ1-1; D perhaps matches TRBD1 (6 bases). The V gene lost 1 base and the J gene lost 4 bases, with 13 bases spanning the gap. Germline loops: CDR1 SGHAT, CDR2 FQNNGV. The CDR3 spans 15 residues. This CDR3 reads CASSLGLGGLTEAFF. CDR3 in DNA: TGTGCCAGCAGCTTAGGGCTAGGGGGGCTCACTGAAGCTTTCTTT.

This clonotype showed up just a few times. DNA of the CDR3: TGTGCCAGCAGTTACGCGAGAGCTCAAGAGACCCAGTACTTC. Residues: CASSYARAQETQYF. This chain uses TRBV6-2 or TRBV6-3 with TRBJ2-5; D is undetermined. There are 14 residues in the CDR3. Trimming removed 2 bases at V and 2 bases at J, with 9 bases between. Germline CDR1 and CDR2: MNHEY and SVGEGT.

The V call is TRBV11-2, the J call TRBJ2-5; TRBD1 or TRBD2 may be the D gene (7 bases each). The germline V gene has CDR1 SGHAT and CDR2 FQNNGV. Trimming cost V 3 bases and J 5 bases, with 13 bases left between them. The CDR3 runs 14 residues. The CDR3 protein is CASSFIQGGETQYF. CDR3 bases: TGTGCCAGCAGCTTTATCCAGGGGGGGGAGACCCAGTACTTC.

The V call is TRBV27, the J call TRBJ2-1; D remains ambiguous. The CDR3 has 13 residues. V was trimmed by 5 bases and J by 5 bases, leaving 10 bases between them. Germline V lookup: CDR1 MNHEY, CDR2 SMNVEV (reference sequence). The CDR3 nucleotides are TGTGCCAGCAGTCCTACTACGCACAATGAGCAGTTCTTC. Its protein is CASSPTTHNEQFF.

The chain carries TRBV12-3 or TRBV12-4 and TRBJ2-3, with TRBD2 identical over 7 bases. This CDR3 is 14 amino acids long. The junction had 7 bases not matched to a gene; V was cut back by 8 bases and J by 2 bases. In DNA, the CDR3 is TGTGCCAGCGGGAGCGGGGCGTTCACAGATACGCAGTATTTT. It specifies CASGSGAFTDTQYF.

The CDR3 sequence: CASSEGVGGFGNQPQHF. The CDR3, as DNA: TGTGCCAGTAGTGAAGGGGTAGGGGGCTTCGGCAATCAGCCCCAGCATTTT. The rearrangement joins TRBV19 to TRBJ1-5; TRBD1 aligns across 7 bases. The CDR3 runs to 17 residues. Germline-derived CDR1 and CDR2 are LNHDA and SQIVND (reference sequence). The trim removed 5 bases at V and 2 bases at J, leaving 12 bases unmatched.

This chain links TRBV30 with TRBJ1-1; D unclear. The V gene's germline CDR1 is GTSNPN and CDR2 SVGIG (reference sequence). Trimming took 7 bases from V and 0 from J, leaving 6 bases between them. This CDR3 region has 11 residues. The CDR3 region is CALKMNTEAFF. As DNA, the CDR3 is TGTGCCTTGAAGATGAACACTGAAGCTTTCTTT.

This chain connects TRBV29-1 to TRBJ1-2; the D gene is possibly TRBD1 (5 bases). Germline CDR1 SQVTM, CDR2 ANQGSEA. CDR3 length: 14 amino acids. The germline V and J ends were trimmed by 6 bases and 4 bases, with 18 bases remaining between them. The CDR3: CSVVTGGEGYGYTF. CDR3 sequence (DNA): TGCAGCGTCGTCACTGGGGGGGAGGGCTATGGCTACACCTTC.

This chain connects TRBV20-1 to TRBJ2-7; TRBD2 matches at 12 bases. This CDR3 comprises 15 residues. Germline CDR1 is DFQATT and CDR2 is SNEGSKA (reference sequence). J was trimmed by 2 bases and V by 4 bases; bases with no gene match: 6. The CDR3 DNA is TGCAGTGCTAACTACCTAGCGGGGGGGCCCTACGAGCAGTACTTC. Amino acids: CSANYLAGGPYEQYF.

CDR3 amino acids: CASSDNLAPTDTQYF. The CDR3, as DNA: TGTGCCAGCAGTGATAATTTGGCTCCGACAGATACGCAGTATTTT. The chain employs TRBV2 and TRBJ2-3; D call uncertain. The germline V and J ends were trimmed by 3 bases and 3 bases, with 13 bases remaining between them. Germline CDR1 is SNHLY and CDR2 is FYNNEI. The CDR3 runs to 15 residues.

The chain has TRBV3-1 and TRBJ1-1; 7 positions agree with TRBD1. Germline loops: CDR1 LGHDT, CDR2 YNNKEL (reference sequence). After removal of 8 bases from V and 0 bases from J, the junction contained 9 bases not matched to a gene. This CDR3 spans 15 amino acids. The CDR3 sequence: CASRDRINLNTEAFF. For the CDR3, the DNA is TGTGCCAGCCGGGACAGAATAAATTTGAACACTGAAGCTTTCTTT.

This sequence joins TRBV3-1 and TRBJ2-1; D gene unclear. Germline CDR1 LGHDT, CDR2 YNNKEL (reference sequence). This CDR3 has 12 residues. V dropped 3 bases and J dropped 4 bases, with 4 bases sitting between them. The CDR3 loop is CASSHEYNEQFF. DNA of the CDR3: TGTGCCAGCAGCCACGAATACAATGAGCAGTTCTTC.

The chain is built from TRBV23-1 and TRBJ2-7; D remains unclear. TRBV23-1 is sorted into the ORF group, with uncertain function. V dropped 4 bases and J dropped 0 bases, with 10 bases sitting between them. The CDR3 sequence is 14 residues long. The CDR3 is CASSLDRGSYEQYV. The CDR3 DNA reads TGCGCCAGCAGTCTTGACCGAGGCTCCTACGAGCAGTACGTC.

The V and J genes are TRBV20-1 and TRBJ2-1, with 7 positions matching TRBD1. The CDR3 is made up of 17 amino acids. Germline CDR1 DFQATT, CDR2 SNEGSKA (reference sequence). The V gene end was trimmed by 3 bases and the J gene end by 4 bases; junction bases not matched to a gene: 15. CDR3 coding DNA: TGCAGTGCTAGGGAACAGGGGTACGACGGACCATACAATGAGCAGTTCTTC. It is translated as CSAREQGYDGPYNEQFF.

V gene TRBV6-2 or TRBV6-3 combines with J gene TRBJ2-1; 7 bases agree with TRBD2. Per the germline V gene, CDR1 is MNHEY and CDR2 is SVGEGT. The length of the CDR3 is 18 residues. With 2 bases clipped from V and 4 bases from J, the junction kept 14 bases outside the gene matches. CDR3 sequence: CASSYPETSGVIYNEQFF. Here the CDR3 DNA reads TGTGCCAGCAGTTACCCCGAAACGAGCGGGGTTATATACAATGAGCAGTTCTTC.

The rearrangement uses TRBV13 and TRBJ2-5; D not resolved. This CDR3 has 14 amino acids. Germline CDR1 reads PRHDT; CDR2 reads FYEKMQ (reference sequence). The V end lost 0 bases, the J end lost 5 bases, and 10 bases lay between the germline ends. Here the CDR3 DNA reads TGTGCCAGCAGCTTAGGCGGTCTTTTTGAGACCCAGTACTTC. Protein sequence: CASSLGGLFETQYF.

The sample holds a few counts of this clonotype. The chain has TRBV5-8 and TRBJ2-7, with 8 positions matching TRBD1. V gave up 2 bases and J gave up 6 bases; unmatched junction bases: 4. CDR3 length: 13 residues. Germline loops: CDR1 SGHTS, CDR2 YDEGEE. CDR3 residues: CASSFGQGGEQYF. CDR3 sequence (DNA): TGTGCCAGCAGCTTCGGACAGGGCGGCGAGCAGTACTTC.

This clonotype has just a few counts. The genes are TRBV4-3 and TRBJ2-5, with unresolved D. This CDR3 spans 15 amino acids. The germline gives CDR1 LGHNA, CDR2 YSLEER. V lost 3 bases and J lost 2, with 13 bases in between. The CDR3 coding sequence is TGCGCCAGCAGCCAGTTCCTGGCGGAGCAAGAGACCCAGTACTTC. The encoded protein is CASSQFLAEQETQYF.

V is TRBV5-6 and J is TRBJ1-2; no reliable D call. V shed 4 bases and J shed 8 bases, with 18 bases lying between them. The CDR3 runs 14 residues. In germline, CDR1 is SGHDT, CDR2 YYEEEE. The CDR3 nucleotides read TGTGCCAGCAGCATAGGTCAACTCCGCCAGGGCTACACCTTC. Residues: CASSIGQLRQGYTF. Full variable domain (outside the CDR3, taken from reference TRBV5-6 and TRBJ1-2): DAGVTQSPTHLIKTRGQQVTLRCSPKSGHDTVSWYQQALGQGPQFIFQYYEEEERQRGNFPDRFSGHQFPNYSSELNVNALLLGDSALYLCASSIGQLRQGYTFGSGTRLTVV.

The J gene is TRBJ2-6, the V gene TRBV12-3 or TRBV12-4; D is unclear. The CDR3 covers 14 residues. V lost 10 bases and J 0 bases, leaving 10 bases between the germline ends. This CDR3 reads CATFLPSGANVLTF. As DNA, the CDR3 is TGTGCCACCTTCCTTCCCTCTGGGGCCAACGTCCTGACTTTC.